This TCR beta chain was obtained from a study of chemoradiotherapy in HPV16-positive cancers. Study summary: Candidate HPV-specific T-cell clones and common TCR motifs came from functional assays in two HPV16-positive patients.

Study conclusions and caveats: Candidate HPV-specific clones and E7-related TCR motifs grew in tumor during treatment.

Remarks on this clone: The antigen remains unidentified.

Here immunoSEQ multiplex PCR was the method, and the copy in TCRdb shows in-frame clones only, minus some. The top ten clones hold over 4% of a sample with roughly 70,000 clones, about 90% of them seen once. After removal of 0 bases from V and 8 bases from J, the junction contained 11 bases not matched to a gene. The germline CDR1 and CDR2 sequences are SGHRS and YFSETQ. The length of the CDR3 is 17 residues. V is TRBV5-1 and J is TRBJ2-1; TRBD1 matches at 10 bases. This receptor was taken from a human donor with HPV-associated anogenital cancer. The sequenced sample was blood, obtained from a patient who underwent chemoradiotherapy. CDR3 coding DNA: TGCGCCAGCAGCTTGGTGCCCCGGGACAGGGGCCTTGATGAGCAGTTCTTC. Residues: CASSLVPRDRGLDEQFF.